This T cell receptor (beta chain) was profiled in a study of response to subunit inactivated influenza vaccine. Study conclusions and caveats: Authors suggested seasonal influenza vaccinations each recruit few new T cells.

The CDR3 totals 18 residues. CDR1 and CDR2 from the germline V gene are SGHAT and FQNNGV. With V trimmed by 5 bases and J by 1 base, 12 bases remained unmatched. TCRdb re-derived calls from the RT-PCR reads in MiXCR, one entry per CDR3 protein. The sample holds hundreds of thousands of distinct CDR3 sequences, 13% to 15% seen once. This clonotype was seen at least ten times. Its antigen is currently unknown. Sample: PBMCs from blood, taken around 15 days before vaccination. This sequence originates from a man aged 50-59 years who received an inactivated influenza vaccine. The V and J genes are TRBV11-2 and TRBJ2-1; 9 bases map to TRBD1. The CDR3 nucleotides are TGTGCCAGCAGCATATACAACAGGGGGCGCAGGTCCTACAATGAGCAGTTCTTC. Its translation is CASSIYNRGRRSYNEQFF.